Following are 9 T cell receptor beta chains from one sample sequenced in a study of T cells in Graves' hyperthyroidism and ophthalmopathy. Amplification targeted TCR beta CDR3 regions from RNA transcripts. With the HTBI primer set, the TCR CDR3 went through a first round of RT-PCR. TCRdb re-called the multiplex PCR reads with MiXCR, one entry per CDR3 protein. The profile shows 360,000 or so distinct CDR3 sequences, about 16% of them singletons. Sequenced material: blood. The receptors shown here come from a woman aged 60-75 years with Graves' ophthalmopathy.

The rearrangement uses TRBV12-3 or TRBV12-4 and TRBJ1-4; 8 positions agree with TRBD1. The length of the CDR3 is 16 residues. V dropped 2 bases and J dropped 8; count of bases not matched to a gene: 10. The CDR3 region has the DNA TGTGCCAGCAGTTTAAGCGACAGGGGTCGCGGGGAAAAACTGTTTTTT. Amino acid sequence: CASSLSDRGRGEKLFF.

In its sample, this clonotype was seen a few times. J is TRBJ1-6 and V is TRBV7-8; TRBD1 matches at 7 bases. Trimming at V came to 4 bases and at J to 7 bases, leaving 4 bases not matched to a gene. The CDR3 is 14 residues long. The V gene's germline CDR1 is SGHVS and CDR2 FQNEAQ. CDR3 DNA: TGTGCCAGCAGCTGGGGACAGATGAATTCACCCCTCCACTTT. This encodes CASSWGQMNSPLHF.

This sequence joins TRBV19 and TRBJ2-2, with 7 bases identical to TRBD1. The CDR3 consists of 15 residues. The V gene end was trimmed by 2 bases and the J gene end by 7 bases; junction bases not matched to a gene: 7. Germline V lookup: CDR1 LNHDA, CDR2 SQIVND (reference sequence). CDR3 nucleotides: TGTGCCAGTAGTATAAATGGACAGGTTATCGGGGAGCTGTTTTTT. Its translation is CASSINGQVIGELFF.

This clonotype was seen repeatedly, ten times or more. V gene TRBV3-1 combines with J gene TRBJ1-2; tentatively, D is TRBD1 (5 bases). Germline V gene data show CDR1 as LGHDT and CDR2 as YNNKEL (reference sequence). Between the trimmed V and J ends, which lost 4 bases and 7 bases, there was a span of 16 bases. The CDR3 extends over 14 amino acids. The CDR3 protein is CASSPMQGSGGYTF. Written as DNA, the CDR3 is TGTGCCAGCAGCCCCATGCAGGGATCGGGTGGCTACACCTTC.

This clonotype was found many times. The CDR3 loop reads CSANSGSGSTDTQYF. In nucleotides, the CDR3 is TGCAGTGCTAATAGCGGGAGCGGGAGTACAGATACGCAGTATTTT. V and J are TRBV20-1 and TRBJ2-3, with 9 bases that match TRBD2. The CDR3 is 15 residues long. The germline V gene has CDR1 DFQATT and CDR2 SNEGSKA (reference sequence). V gave up 4 bases and J gave up 3 bases; unmatched junction bases: 8.

In regard to this clonotype: A clone one base away is much larger, so this may be a read error. The CDR3 region has the DNA TGTGCCAGCAGTCAGGACGGTGTCTCCTACAATGAGCGGTTCTTC. Translated, it gives CASSQDGVSYNERFF. The chain is built from TRBV2 and TRBJ2-1, with no clear D. This CDR3 comprises 15 residues. Germline-derived CDR1 and CDR2 are SNHLY and FYNNEI.

This clonotype was seen many times. The chain is built from TRBV28 and TRBJ2-1; D might be TRBD1 or TRBD2, each matching 5 bases. Germline values: CDR1 MDHEN, CDR2 SYDVKM. V shed 1 base and J shed 9 bases, with 10 bases lying between them. This CDR3 region has 13 residues. The CDR3 loop is CASSLYGTGEQFF. The CDR3 DNA sequence: TGTGCCAGCAGTTTATACGGGACCGGTGAGCAGTTCTTC.

This clonotype was found many times. The chain recombines TRBV12-3 or TRBV12-4 with TRBJ2-1, with a possible D match to TRBD2 (6 bases). The V and J ends lost 6 bases and 6 bases respectively, with 21 bases between them. This CDR3 has 16 residues. Here the CDR3 DNA reads TGTGCCAGCAGCCCCTGGGGACTGGGTAGTGTCAATGAGCAGTTCTTC. Protein sequence: CASSPWGLGSVNEQFF.

Many counts were recorded for this clonotype. The gene calls are TRBV7-9 and TRBJ1-2; D not certain. Germline assignment: CDR1 SEHNR and CDR2 FQNEAQ (reference sequence). Trimming left V 4 bases short and J 8 bases short, with 20 bases between. This CDR3 is built from 15 residues. This chain's CDR3 is CASSSLRGPRRGYTF. CDR3 in DNA: TGTGCCAGCAGCTCACTTCGGGGTCCTCGGCGGGGCTACACCTTC.